The 23 T cell receptor beta chains reported below all come from one sample, sequenced in a study of monozygotic twins with inflammatory bowel disease (dated by TCRdb to about 2019). Library creation used 5' RACE. The instrument given in TCRdb is Illumina HiSeq 2500. Following TCRdb reprocessing, every CDR3 protein sequence forms one entry, and DNA is not provided. The sample table gives about 450,000 distinct CDR3 sequences. Around 2.4% of the sample belongs to the ten largest clones. Sequencing was performed on blood. The source is a human donor with ulcerative colitis or Crohn's disease, or a healthy co-twin of an affected twin (not recorded which).

The chain is built from TRBV7-9 and TRBJ2-2. There are 14 residues in the CDR3. The germline CDR1 and CDR2 sequences are SEHNR and FQNEAQ (reference sequence). The CDR3 sequence: CASSENSFTGELFF.

This rearrangement joins TRBV20-1 to TRBJ2-7; TCRdb selects TRBD2, and the lack of DNA leaves this call unchecked. The CDR3 contains 15 residues. Germline V gene lookup returns CDR1 DFQATT and CDR2 SNEGSKA (reference sequence). The CDR3 sequence is CSAAPGLAGVDEQYF.

The V and J genes are TRBV7-9 and TRBJ1-2; TCRdb gives TRBD1 as the D gene, but with no DNA this cannot be confirmed. This CDR3 is built from 16 residues. Germline V gives CDR1 SEHNR, CDR2 FQNEAQ (reference sequence). CDR3 loop: CASSLQGDPSNYGYTF.

The CDR3 here is CSAPGLALGNEQFF. The chain couples TRBV20-1 to TRBJ2-1; the D gene TCRdb calls, TRBD2, cannot be checked with no DNA. The CDR3 loop spans 14 amino acids. Germline CDR1 is DFQATT and CDR2 is SNEGSKA (reference sequence).

The chain has TRBV5-4 and TRBJ2-7; TCRdb gives TRBD1 as the D gene, but with no DNA this cannot be confirmed. The CDR3 runs to 16 residues. Germline lookup yields CDR1 SGHNT and CDR2 YYREEE (reference sequence). CDR3 protein: CASSSGQTQGSYEQYF.

The chain recombines TRBV5-4 with TRBJ2-7; without DNA, the TCRdb call of TRBD2 cannot be checked. Germline lookup yields CDR1 SGHNT and CDR2 YYREEE (reference sequence). This CDR3 region has 14 residues. The CDR3 region is CASSSRTSSYEQYF.

The V gene is TRBV5-6, the J gene TRBJ1-1; TCRdb's D call, TRBD1, is unchecked because there is no DNA. The CDR3 has 16 amino acids. Germline lookup yields CDR1 SGHDT and CDR2 YYEEEE. The CDR3 region is CASSVRDRGPNTEAFF.

V and J are TRBV5-1 and TRBJ1-2. The CDR3 totals 14 residues. Germline-derived CDR1 and CDR2 are SGHRS and YFSETQ. CDR3 loop: CASSFTPGVYGYTF.

The rearrangement links TRBV5-1 to TRBJ2-1; TCRdb designates TRBD2, a call that cannot be tested without DNA. The CDR3 has 15 amino acids. CDR1 is SGHRS and CDR2 is YFSETQ in the germline V gene. The CDR3 sequence: CASSRAGLANDEQFF.

V gene TRBV12-3 or TRBV12-4 combines with J gene TRBJ2-3; the TCRdb D gene call, TRBD2, has no DNA to confirm it. The length of the CDR3 is 15 residues. CDR3 sequence: CASSPSRGATDTQYF.

The rearrangement joins TRBV5-1 to TRBJ1-1; TCRdb returns TRBD1, unconfirmable since there is no DNA. In germline, CDR1 is SGHRS, CDR2 YFSETQ. This CDR3 comprises 14 residues. CDR3 protein: CASSSSGQYTEAFF.

The chain joins TRBV6-5 to TRBJ2-5; the D call of TRBD1 rests on TCRdb alone, since no DNA is present to check it. Germline V gene sequence: CDR1 MNHEY, CDR2 SVGAGI. This CDR3 has 13 residues. This CDR3 is CASSSGVSGAQYF.

The V call is TRBV7-2, the J call TRBJ1-3; TCRdb returns TRBD1, unconfirmable since there is no DNA. The length of the CDR3 is 16 residues. From germline, CDR1 is SGHTA and CDR2 FQGNSA. The CDR3 loop is CASSLTRQGTGNTIYF.

V usage is TRBV6-2 or TRBV6-3 and J usage is TRBJ2-1; lacking DNA, the TRBD1 call made by TCRdb goes unchecked. CDR1 and CDR2 from the germline V gene are MNHEY and SVGEGT. The CDR3 spans 14 residues. The CDR3 sequence: CASTPFSGVGEQFF.

The chain carries TRBV12-3 or TRBV12-4 and TRBJ2-6; TCRdb's assignment of TRBD1 cannot be checked, as there is no DNA. The CDR3 length is 17 residues. The chain's CDR3 is CASSAGTGGSGANVLTF.

J is TRBJ1-1 and V is TRBV7-9; as DNA is missing, the TRBD1 call by TCRdb cannot be tested. The CDR3 is made up of 14 amino acids. The V gene's germline CDR1 is SEHNR and CDR2 FQNEAQ (reference sequence). This CDR3 is CASIRADMNTEAFF.

The V and J genes are TRBV6-5 and TRBJ2-6. Looked up from germline, CDR1 is MNHEY and CDR2 is SVGAGI. The CDR3 has 16 residues. The CDR3 spells CASSYSSSTGANVLTF.

This chain joins TRBV20-1 and TRBJ1-1. Germline V gene data show CDR1 as DFQATT and CDR2 as SNEGSKA (reference sequence). The CDR3 sequence is 13 residues long. CDR3 residues: CSATGGLNTEAFF.

CDR3 residues: CASSLDVTSGGDTDTQYF. V gene TRBV11-2 combines with J gene TRBJ2-3; absent DNA, TCRdb's TRBD2 call cannot be checked. Germline loops: CDR1 SGHAT, CDR2 FQNNGV. The CDR3 spans 18 residues.

This rearrangement joins TRBV3-1 to TRBJ1-5. CDR3 size: 15 residues. Germline V lookup: CDR1 LGHDT, CDR2 YNNKEL (reference sequence). The chain's CDR3 is CASSQGLANNQPQHF. Drawing the rest from reference TRBV3-1 and TRBJ1-5, the complete variable domain is DTAVSQTPKYLVTQMGNDKSIKCEQNLGHDTMYWYKQDSKKFLKIMFSYNNKELIINETVPNRFSPKSPDKAHLNLHINSLELGDSAVYFCASSQGLANNQPQHFGDGTRLSIL.

This chain connects TRBV6-2 or TRBV6-3 to TRBJ2-7. The germline gives CDR1 MNHEY, CDR2 SVGEGT. CDR3 length: 12 amino acids. CDR3 protein: CASSYPGNEQYF.

The chain links TRBV20-1 to TRBJ2-1; TCRdb designates TRBD2, a call that cannot be tested without DNA. The germline V gene has CDR1 DFQATT and CDR2 SNEGSKA (reference sequence). The CDR3 consists of 14 residues. The CDR3: CSARTGGNYNEQFF.

V and J are TRBV6-1 and TRBJ1-6; TCRdb lists TRBD1, though no DNA is available to test this call. The CDR3 runs 14 residues. Germline CDR1 reads MNHNS; CDR2 reads SASEGT. This chain's CDR3 is CASSRDALGSPLHF.